The T cell receptor (beta chain) described here comes from a study of T cell responses to AZD1222 COVID-19 vaccine. Sequenced by immunoSEQ multiplex PCR; TCRdb stores in-frame clones only, minus some. The sample yields some 85,000 clones, roughly nine tenths seen once. Points on this clone: Its antigen is unidentified.

The germline V and J ends were trimmed by 2 bases and 6 bases, with 5 bases remaining between them. CDR3 size: 12 residues. Germline assignment: CDR1 LGHNT and CDR2 FRNRAP. Findings and limits, study-wide: Mapped onto spike, vaccine-associated CD4 TCRs spanned it and were dominant at 160-218 and 743-854. Repertoire sampling occurred only after the peak T cell response. Spike-specific TCR repertoires showed rising breadth and depth after two AZD1222 doses.

The sequences come from peripheral blood, collected on day 0 of AZD1222 vaccination. This receptor was taken from an adult in good health. The rearrangement joins TRBV12-5 to TRBJ1-3; no clear D gene. This CDR3 reads CASGLYLNTIYF. DNA for the CDR3: TGTGCTAGTGGTTTGTATCTAAACACCATATATTTT. Complete variable domain (other parts from reference TRBV12-5 and TRBJ1-3): DARVTQTPRHKVTEMGQEVTMRCQPILGHNTVFWYRQTMMQGLELLAYFRNRAPLDDSGMPKDRFSAEMPDATLATLKIQPSEPRDSAVYFCASGLYLNTIYFGEGSWLTVV.